This T cell receptor beta chain was recovered during a study of technical replicates of blood from a few donors. V trimming: 2 bases; J trimming: 6 bases; junction bases outside the gene matches: 12. Germline assignment: CDR1 MNHEY and CDR2 SVGAGI. The CDR3 extends over 16 amino acids. Assay: immunoSEQ multiplex PCR; the TCRdb copy retains only in-frame clones and omits some. Here the sample spans tens of thousands of clones, 95% being singletons. Sequencing was done on a sample of T cells isolated from PBMCs. This TCR was sampled from a human donor in good health. V gene TRBV6-5 combines with J gene TRBJ1-1; 7 nucleotides line up with TRBD1. The CDR3 reads CASSYPEGQGVAEAFF. The CDR3 region has the DNA TGTGCCAGCAGTTACCCAGAGGGGCAGGGGGTAGCTGAAGCTTTCTTT.